Given below is one T cell receptor (beta chain) in context. TCRdb's table, derived via immunoSEQ multiplex PCR, lists solely in-frame clones and lacks some. The data hold tens of thousands of clones, with over 95% observed a single time. The ends were cut back, 4 bases at V and 0 bases at J, with 9 bases in the middle. The CDR3 loop spans 14 amino acids. Per germline, CDR1 GTSNPN and CDR2 SVGIG (reference sequence). This entry belongs to a study of monozygotic twins with cystic fibrosis. Across the whole study: With about 15 PCR cycles, barcoded libraries came from about 3 micrograms of fragmented DNA.

The origin of this receptor is a girl aged 5 to 17 with cystic fibrosis. The chain links TRBV30 to TRBJ1-4; D not resolved. Sequencing was done on a sample of blood. CDR3 protein: CAWMGPATNEKLFF. The DNA of the CDR3 is TGTGCCTGGATGGGCCCTGCAACTAATGAAAAACTGTTTTTT.